This T cell receptor beta chain was profiled in a study of cytomegalovirus exposure and HLA in healthy donors. These donors were members of the roughly 120-subject validation cohort, a group separate from the approximately 700-subject first cohort. The assay was immunoSEQ multiplex PCR, and TCRdb's table has in-frame clones only and misses some. The data show tens of thousands of clones, about 95% seen once. Germline-derived CDR1 and CDR2 are PRHDT and FYEKMQ (reference sequence). The V gene end was trimmed by 6 bases and the J gene end by 6 bases; junction bases not matched to a gene: 9. The CDR3 extends over 14 amino acids.

The TCR was taken from a young woman in good health and CMV-seropositive. The chain couples TRBV13 to TRBJ2-7; 9 nucleotides match TRBD2. The sequenced sample consisted of PBMCs. CDR3 amino acids: CASRRAGGPFEQYF. DNA for the CDR3: TGTGCCAGCAGGCGTGCGGGAGGGCCCTTCGAGCAGTACTTC.